These 7 T cell receptor beta chains came from one sample sequenced in a study of cytomegalovirus exposure and HLA in healthy donors. Primers included in the PCR were 60 Vbeta and 13 Jbeta primers. Profiled with immunoSEQ multiplex PCR; TCRdb holds only in-frame clones, not every one. This table has roughly 120,000 clones, roughly two thirds appearing once. The sample consisted of PBMCs. The receptors stem from a man younger than 40 in good health and CMV-seropositive.

The V call is TRBV6-1, the J call TRBJ1-1; the D is unclear. The CDR3 runs to 13 residues. The V end lost 3 bases, the J end lost 1 base, and 6 bases lay between the germline ends. In germline, CDR1 is MNHNS, CDR2 SASEGT. Here the CDR3 reads CASSDSSNTEAFF. The DNA of the CDR3 is TGTGCCAGCAGTGACTCCTCGAACACTGAAGCTTTCTTT.

CDR3 sequence: CASSVGLAGAYTGELFF. CDR3 sequence (DNA): TGTGCCAGCAGCGTAGGACTAGCGGGAGCGTACACCGGGGAGCTGTTTTTT. The chain joins TRBV5-4 to TRBJ2-2; 13 bases match TRBD2. Trimming removed 4 bases from V and 3 bases from J; junction bases left unmatched: 6. Germline V gene sequence: CDR1 SGHNT, CDR2 YYREEE (reference sequence). The CDR3 length is 17 residues. Based on the CDR3 plus reference TRBV5-4 and TRBJ2-2, the full variable domain is ETGVTQSPTHLIKTRGQQVTLRCSSQSGHNTVSWYQQALGQGPQFIFQYYREEENGRGNFPPRFSGLQFPNYSSELNVNALELDDSALYLCASSVGLAGAYTGELFFGEGSRLTVL.

This clone was recorded a few times. This chain links TRBV6-5 with TRBJ2-7; 7 bases line up with TRBD1. CDR3 length: 15 residues. Germline CDR1 reads MNHEY; CDR2 reads SVGAGI. Unmatched junction bases numbered 16, after V lost 5 bases and J lost 9 bases. DNA for the CDR3: TGTGCCAGCAGTGCTCGGGACAGTTCCCCCCACGGGCAGTACTTC. Residues: CASSARDSSPHGQYF.

V gene TRBV7-9 combines with J gene TRBJ2-7; 9 bases align to TRBD1. Germline V CDR1 and CDR2: SEHNR, FQNEAQ (reference sequence). The length of the CDR3 is 14 residues. V lost 4 bases to trimming and J lost 11 bases; unmatched junction nucleotides: 12. The CDR3, as DNA: TGTGCCAGCAGCTCCCGGGACAGGGAATTCGTGAAGTACTTC. Protein sequence: CASSSRDREFVKYF.

The rearrangement uses TRBV5-1 and TRBJ1-1; D may be TRBD1 (6 bases). The germline V gene encodes CDR1 SGHRS and CDR2 YFSETQ. The CDR3 contains 12 residues. Trimming took off 5 bases at V and 7 bases at J, with 12 bases between the two ends. CDR3 bases: TGCGCCAGCAGACGAGAACAGGGTGAAGCTTTCTTT. Translation gives CASRREQGEAFF.

The rearrangement joins TRBV7-2 to TRBJ1-4, with a weak D call TRBD1 (6 bases). This CDR3 region has 15 residues. Per germline, CDR1 SGHTA and CDR2 FQGNSA. The V end was cut by 6 bases, the J end by 11 bases, with 22 bases between. CDR3 residues: CASSSYGGKIGKLFF. CDR3 bases: TGTGCCAGCAGTTCCTATGGGGGCAAGATCGGGAAACTGTTTTTT.

The rearrangement joins TRBV25-1 to TRBJ2-1; D is uncertain. There are 14 residues in the CDR3. Deletions cut 3 bases from V and 9 bases from J, with 15 bases between. Germline V gene lookup returns CDR1 MGHDK and CDR2 SYGVNS. CDR3 DNA: TGTGCCAGCAGTGACCCCCCCCTGTTTAGTGAGCAGTTCTTC. Encoded protein: CASSDPPLFSEQFF.